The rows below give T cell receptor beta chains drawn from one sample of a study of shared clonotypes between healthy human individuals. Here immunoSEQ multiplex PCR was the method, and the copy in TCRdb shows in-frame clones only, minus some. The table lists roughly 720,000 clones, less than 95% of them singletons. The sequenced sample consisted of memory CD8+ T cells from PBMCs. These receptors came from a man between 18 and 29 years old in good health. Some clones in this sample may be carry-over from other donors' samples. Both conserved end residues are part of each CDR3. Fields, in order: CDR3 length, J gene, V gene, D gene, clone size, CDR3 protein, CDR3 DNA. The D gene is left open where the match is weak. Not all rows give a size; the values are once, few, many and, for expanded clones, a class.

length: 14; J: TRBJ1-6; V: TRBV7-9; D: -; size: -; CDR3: CASSETLTGSPLHF; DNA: TGTGCCAGCAGCGAGACCTTGACGGGGTCACCCCTCCACTTT
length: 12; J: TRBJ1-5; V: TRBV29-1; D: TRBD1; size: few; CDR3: CSAFTGGQPQHF; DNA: TGCAGCGCTTTTACAGGGGGCCAGCCCCAGCATTTT
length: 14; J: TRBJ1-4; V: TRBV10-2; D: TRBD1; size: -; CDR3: CASMRGQGDEKLFF; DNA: TGCGCCAGCATGAGGGGACAGGGGGATGAAAAACTGTTTTTT
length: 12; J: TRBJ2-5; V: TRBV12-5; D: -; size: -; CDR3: CASGRDQETQYF; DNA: TGTGCTAGTGGTCGGGACCAAGAGACCCAGTACTTC
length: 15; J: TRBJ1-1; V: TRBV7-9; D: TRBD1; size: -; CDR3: CASTTTRADRAGAFF; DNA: TGTGCCAGCACCACTACCAGGGCGGACAGGGCTGGGGCTTTCTTT
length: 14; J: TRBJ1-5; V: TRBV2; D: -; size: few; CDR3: CASSLDSSNQPQHF; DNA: TGTGCCAGCAGCCTCGACAGTAGCAATCAGCCCCAGCATTTT
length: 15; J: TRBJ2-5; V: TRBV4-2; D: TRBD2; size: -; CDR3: CASSQATGGGETQYF; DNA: TGTGCCAGCAGCCAAGCAACGGGAGGGGGGGAGACCCAGTACTTC
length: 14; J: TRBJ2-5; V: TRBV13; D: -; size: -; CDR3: CASSLGQGGETQYF; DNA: TGTGCCAGCAGCTTAGGGCAGGGAGGAGAGACCCAGTACTTC
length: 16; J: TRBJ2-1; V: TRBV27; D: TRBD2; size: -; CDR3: CASSLLGPSGNNEQFF; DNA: TGTGCCAGCAGTCTCCTAGGGCCTAGCGGGAACAATGAGCAGTTCTTC
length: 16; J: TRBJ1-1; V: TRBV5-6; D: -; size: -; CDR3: CASSLALTSHNTEAFF; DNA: TGTGCCAGCAGCTTGGCCTTAACCTCCCATAACACTGAAGCTTTCTTT
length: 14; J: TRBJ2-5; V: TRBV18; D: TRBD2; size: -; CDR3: CASSLAGIQETQYF; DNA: TGTGCCAGCTCACTAGCGGGAATTCAAGAGACCCAGTACTTC
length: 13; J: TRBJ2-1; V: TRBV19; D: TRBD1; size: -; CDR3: CATAPTGFNEQFF; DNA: TGTGCCACCGCCCCGACAGGGTTTAATGAGCAGTTCTTC
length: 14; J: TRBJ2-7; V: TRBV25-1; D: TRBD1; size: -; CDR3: CASSPSGTGDEQYF; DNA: TGTGCCAGCAGTCCCTCCGGGACAGGGGACGAGCAGTACTTC
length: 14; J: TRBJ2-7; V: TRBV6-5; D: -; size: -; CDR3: CASSSWEGAYEQYF; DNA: TGTGCCAGCAGTTCATGGGAGGGGGCATACGAGCAGTACTTC
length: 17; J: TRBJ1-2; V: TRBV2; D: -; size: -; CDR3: CASRGPGDGAAGYGYTF; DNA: TGTGCCAGCAGGGGCCCCGGGGACGGGGCGGCGGGCTATGGCTACACCTTC
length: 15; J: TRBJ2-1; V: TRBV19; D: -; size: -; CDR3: CASSIRDLSYNEQFF; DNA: TGTGCCAGTAGTATTCGAGATCTCTCCTACAATGAGCAGTTCTTC
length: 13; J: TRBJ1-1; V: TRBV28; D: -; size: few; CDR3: CASTLRGGPEAFF; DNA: TGTGCCAGCACCCTCCGGGGTGGTCCTGAAGCTTTCTTT
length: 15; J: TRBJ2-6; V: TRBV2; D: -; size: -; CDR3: CASSVDLSGANVLTF; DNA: TGTGCCAGCAGTGTGGACCTCTCTGGGGCCAACGTCCTGACTTTC
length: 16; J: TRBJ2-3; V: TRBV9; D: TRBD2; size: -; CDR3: CASSVVGTSDSDTQYF; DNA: TGTGCCAGCAGCGTAGTAGGGACTAGCGACTCAGATACGCAGTATTTT
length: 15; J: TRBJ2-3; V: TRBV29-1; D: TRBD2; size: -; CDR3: CSVEIAGGYQDTQYF; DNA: TGCAGCGTTGAAATAGCGGGAGGGTACCAGGATACGCAGTATTTT
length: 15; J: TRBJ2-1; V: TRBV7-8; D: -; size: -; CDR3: CASSLVGSSYNEQFF; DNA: TGTGCCAGCAGCTTAGTGGGGTCCTCCTACAATGAGCAGTTCTTC
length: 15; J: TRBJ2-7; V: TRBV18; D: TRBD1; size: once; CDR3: CASSPRQGEGYEQYF; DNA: TGTGCCAGCTCACCCCGACAGGGGGAAGGGTACGAGCAGTACTTC
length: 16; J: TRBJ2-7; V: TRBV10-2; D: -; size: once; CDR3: CASSEWAGLDLNEQYF; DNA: TGCGCCAGCAGTGAGTGGGCCGGGTTGGATCTCAACGAGCAGTACTTC
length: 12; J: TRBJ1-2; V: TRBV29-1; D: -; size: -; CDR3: CSSHERNYGYTF; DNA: TGCAGCTCTCACGAGAGAAACTATGGCTACACCTTC
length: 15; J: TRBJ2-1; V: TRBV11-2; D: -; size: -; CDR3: CASSTGRSSYNEQFF; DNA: TGTGCCAGCAGCACCGGCCGGAGCTCCTACAATGAGCAGTTCTTC
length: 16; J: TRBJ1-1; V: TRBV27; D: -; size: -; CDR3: CASSTLPSGEDTEAFF; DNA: TGTGCCAGCAGTACGCTACCCTCGGGAGAGGACACTGAAGCTTTCTTT
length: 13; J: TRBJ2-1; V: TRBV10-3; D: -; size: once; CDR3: CANSMSSYNEQFF; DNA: TGTGCCAATAGCATGAGCTCCTACAATGAGCAGTTCTTC
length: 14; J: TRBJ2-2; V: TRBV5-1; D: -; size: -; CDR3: CASSLVGNTGELFF; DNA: TGCGCCAGCAGCTTGGTGGGGAACACCGGGGAGCTGTTTTTT
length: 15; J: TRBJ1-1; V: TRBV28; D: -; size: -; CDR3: CASSLWRQMNTEAFF; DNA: TGTGCCAGCAGTTTATGGCGGCAAATGAACACTGAAGCTTTCTTT
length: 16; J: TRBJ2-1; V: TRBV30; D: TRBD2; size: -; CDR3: CAWSSTRLADWDEQFF; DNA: TGTGCCTGGAGTTCGACAAGACTAGCGGACTGGGATGAGCAGTTCTTC
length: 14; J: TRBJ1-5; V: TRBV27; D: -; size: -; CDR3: CASSGPGSLSPQHF; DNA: TGTGCCAGCAGTGGACCGGGTTCCCTTTCTCCTCAGCATTTT
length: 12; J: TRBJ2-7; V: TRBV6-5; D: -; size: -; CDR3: CASSPAGGEQYF; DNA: TGTGCCAGCAGTCCCGCCGGGGGCGAGCAGTACTTC
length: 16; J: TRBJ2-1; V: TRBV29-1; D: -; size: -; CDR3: CSVEDQTGPYYNEQFF; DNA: TGCAGCGTTGAAGATCAAACGGGACCCTACTACAATGAGCAGTTCTTC
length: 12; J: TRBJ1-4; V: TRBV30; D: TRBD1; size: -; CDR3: CAWSTGDEKLFF; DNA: TGTGCCTGGTCGACAGGGGATGAAAAACTGTTTTTT
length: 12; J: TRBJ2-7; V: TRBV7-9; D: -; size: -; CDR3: CASSLRGAEQYF; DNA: TGTGCCAGCAGCTTAAGGGGGGCCGAGCAGTACTTC
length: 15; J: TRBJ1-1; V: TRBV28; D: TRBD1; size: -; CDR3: CASSLGRGLRTEAFF; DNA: TGTGCCAGCAGTTTGGGTAGGGGGCTGCGCACTGAAGCTTTCTTT
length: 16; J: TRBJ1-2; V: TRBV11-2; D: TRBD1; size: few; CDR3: CASSNSGQETNYGYTF; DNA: TGTGCCAGCAGCAACTCGGGACAGGAGACTAACTATGGCTACACCTTC
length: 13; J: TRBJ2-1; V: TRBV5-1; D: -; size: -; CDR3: CASRGSGYNEQFF; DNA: TGCGCCAGCAGGGGTTCAGGCTACAATGAGCAGTTCTTC
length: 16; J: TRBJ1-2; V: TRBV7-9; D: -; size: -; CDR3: CASSLALPTRNYGYTF; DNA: TGTGCCAGCAGCTTAGCCCTTCCAACACGAAACTATGGCTACACCTTC
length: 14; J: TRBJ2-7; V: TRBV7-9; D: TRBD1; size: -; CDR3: CASSPPGQSYEQYF; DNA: TGTGCCAGCAGCCCCCCGGGACAGTCCTACGAGCAGTACTTC
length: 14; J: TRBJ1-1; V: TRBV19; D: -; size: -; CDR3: CASSPGQWEREAFF; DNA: TGTGCCAGTAGTCCCGGACAGTGGGAAAGGGAAGCTTTCTTT
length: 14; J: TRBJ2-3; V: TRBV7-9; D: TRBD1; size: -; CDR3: CASSLRQGADTQYF; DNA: TGTGCCAGCAGCTTACGACAGGGGGCGGATACGCAGTATTTT